The 14 T cell receptor beta chains presented below share a single source sample, sequenced in a study of a mutant IDH1 vaccine in newly diagnosed glioma. The data were produced by immunoSEQ multiplex PCR, yet TCRdb's version contains in-frame clones alone and is incomplete. Of about 59,000 clones listed, 91% were seen once; the top ten hold 2.5% to 3%. The time point is: baseline, week 1 (first vaccination visit). Regarding treatment: pre-vaccination baseline after standard-of-care therapy. The starting material was PBMCs, obtained from a glioma patient treated with radiotherapy, temozolomide or both. All receptors come from a man aged 50 to 60 with glioma.

The V call is TRBV28, the J call TRBJ1-6; tentative D call: TRBD1 (6 bases). The V gene's germline CDR1 is MDHEN and CDR2 SYDVKM. Trimming pared 7 bases from V and 4 bases from J, leaving 14 bases between. The CDR3 runs 15 residues. CDR3 sequence (DNA): TGTGCCAGCATGGGGGGCGGAACTTATAATTCACCCCTCCACTTT. Its protein product is CASMGGGTYNSPLHF. The full variable domain, its missing parts supplied by reference TRBV28 and TRBJ1-6, is DVKVTQSSRYLVKRTGEKVFLECVQDMDHENMFWYRQDPGLGLRLIYFSYDVKMKEKGDIPEGYSVSREKKERFSLILESASTNQTSMYLCASMGGGTYNSPLHFGNGTRLTVT.

This chain uses TRBV14 with TRBJ2-2; D perhaps matches TRBD1 (6 bases). V was pared by 3 bases and J by 1 base, with 21 bases between. CDR3 length equals 19 residues. The V gene's germline CDR1 is SGHDN and CDR2 FVKESK. In DNA, the CDR3 is TGTGCCAGCAGCCACCTCCTCCGAACAGGGCCCAAGAACACCGGGGAGCTGTTTTTT. Translation gives CASSHLLRTGPKNTGELFF.

J is TRBJ1-2 and V is TRBV9; 9 bases align to TRBD1. The CDR3 length is 16 residues. Germline loops: CDR1 SGDLS, CDR2 YYNGEE. Trimming removed 0 bases from V and 8 bases from J; junction bases left unmatched: 11. Here the CDR3 reads CASSVGAGTGRRGYTF. CDR3 nucleotide sequence: TGTGCCAGCAGCGTAGGCGCAGGGACAGGGAGGAGGGGCTACACCTTC.

This clone was detected once. CDR3 region: CASSDPGPYNEQFF. The CDR3, as DNA: TGTGCCAGCAGTGACCCGGGACCTTACAATGAGCAGTTCTTC. The rearrangement joins TRBV6-6 to TRBJ2-1, with D perhaps matching TRBD1 or TRBD2 (5 bases each). Germline V gene sequence: CDR1 MNHNY, CDR2 SVGAGI (reference sequence). The CDR3 contains 14 residues. Trimming took off 5 bases at V and 4 bases at J, with 12 bases between the two ends.

The J gene is TRBJ2-3, the V gene TRBV6-5; 8 positions match TRBD1. From germline, CDR1 is MNHEY and CDR2 SVGAGI. Trimming at V came to 4 bases and at J to 5 bases, leaving 8 bases not matched to a gene. The CDR3 totals 15 residues. The CDR3 loop reads CASSFVRGRLDTQYF. CDR3 in DNA: TGTGCCAGCAGTTTCGTCAGGGGGCGCTTAGATACGCAGTATTTT.

DNA of the CDR3: TGCGCCAGCTCACAAGGACAGGACACAGATACGCAGTATTTT. Protein product: CASSQGQDTDTQYF. The chain uses TRBV5-1 and TRBJ2-3, with 7 bases that match TRBD1. This CDR3 has 14 residues. CDR1 is SGHRS and CDR2 is YFSETQ in the germline V gene. V was clipped by 7 bases and J by 2 bases; unmatched bases: 7.

Notes on this clone: The junction differs from germline at one of its ends, possibly a read error. This chain uses TRBV6-5 with TRBJ1-6; a weak D match, TRBD1 (5 bases). CDR3 length: 13 amino acids. Germline lookup yields CDR1 MNHEY and CDR2 SVGAGI. The CDR3 is CASSYPGDSPLHF. DNA of the CDR3: TGTGCCAGCAGTTACCCGGGGGATTCGCCCCTCCACTTT.

The rearrangement links TRBV19 to TRBJ1-1; D may be TRBD1 (5 bases). Trimming took off 8 bases at V and 1 base at J, with 17 bases between the two ends. This CDR3 has 15 amino acids. Per the germline V gene, CDR1 is LNHDA and CDR2 is SQIVND (reference sequence). The CDR3 region is CASRRGGSRNTEAFF. In nucleotides, the CDR3 is TGTGCCAGTCGCCGCGGGGGGTCCCGGAACACTGAAGCTTTCTTT.

The V and J genes are TRBV10-1 and TRBJ2-7, with D unclear. The germline CDR1 and CDR2 sequences are WNHNN and SYGVQD (reference sequence). V lost 0 bases and J 2 bases, leaving 8 bases between the germline ends. CDR3 length: 14 residues. The CDR3 DNA reads as TGCGCCAGCAGTGAGTCACGGGTCCCCTACGAGCAGTACTTC. Translating gives CASSESRVPYEQYF.

The J gene is TRBJ2-2, the V gene TRBV10-2; a weak D match, TRBD1 (6 bases). This CDR3 has 17 residues. Trimming shortened V by 3 bases and J by 4 bases, and 18 bases separated the two germline ends. Germline values: CDR1 WSHSY, CDR2 SAAADI. This CDR3 reads CASSDQWSQGRTGELFF. CDR3 bases: TGCGCCAGCAGTGATCAGTGGTCACAGGGTCGCACCGGGGAGCTGTTTTTT.

In its sample, this clone was seen once. The chain couples TRBV7-9 to TRBJ2-7; 7 bases line up with TRBD1. V lost 1 base to trimming and J lost 3 bases; unmatched junction nucleotides: 9. The CDR3 covers 16 residues. Per the germline V gene, CDR1 is SEHNR and CDR2 is FQNEAQ (reference sequence). The DNA of the CDR3 is TGTGCCAGCAGCTTAGATCGGACAGGTCGGAACTACGAGCAGTACTTC. As protein: CASSLDRTGRNYEQYF.

This clone was picked up one time. The V call is TRBV5-6, the J call TRBJ1-2, with D possibly matching TRBD1 (6 bases). CDR1 and CDR2 (germline): SGHDT, YYEEEE. This CDR3 has 16 residues. With 2 bases removed from V and 5 bases from J, the gap between germline ends came to 19 bases. The CDR3 protein is CASSFDGRGGAYGYTF. DNA for the CDR3: TGTGCCAGCAGCTTCGATGGAAGAGGGGGGGCATATGGCTACACCTTC. The full variable domain, with the rest looked up from reference TRBV5-6 and TRBJ1-2, is DAGVTQSPTHLIKTRGQQVTLRCSPKSGHDTVSWYQQALGQGPQFIFQYYEEEERQRGNFPDRFSGHQFPNYSSELNVNALLLGDSALYLCASSFDGRGGAYGYTFGSGTRLTVV.

This clone appeared once. This chain uses TRBV10-3 with TRBJ1-2, with unresolved D. V was pared by 0 bases and J by 4 bases, with 6 bases between. Germline CDR1 and CDR2: ENHRY and SYGVKD. This CDR3 spans 13 amino acids. CDR3 bases: TGTGCCATCAGTGAGTCAGCGTCCTATGGCTACACCTTC. This codes for CAISESASYGYTF.

J is TRBJ1-1 and V is TRBV28; TRBD1 matches 8 bases. There are 14 residues in the CDR3. Germline trimming cut 1 base from V and 4 bases from J; bases unmatched to any gene: 2. CDR1 is MDHEN and CDR2 is SYDVKM in the germline V gene. This chain's CDR3 is CASSLSTGGTEAFF. CDR3 bases: TGTGCCAGCAGTTTATCAACAGGGGGCACTGAAGCTTTCTTT.